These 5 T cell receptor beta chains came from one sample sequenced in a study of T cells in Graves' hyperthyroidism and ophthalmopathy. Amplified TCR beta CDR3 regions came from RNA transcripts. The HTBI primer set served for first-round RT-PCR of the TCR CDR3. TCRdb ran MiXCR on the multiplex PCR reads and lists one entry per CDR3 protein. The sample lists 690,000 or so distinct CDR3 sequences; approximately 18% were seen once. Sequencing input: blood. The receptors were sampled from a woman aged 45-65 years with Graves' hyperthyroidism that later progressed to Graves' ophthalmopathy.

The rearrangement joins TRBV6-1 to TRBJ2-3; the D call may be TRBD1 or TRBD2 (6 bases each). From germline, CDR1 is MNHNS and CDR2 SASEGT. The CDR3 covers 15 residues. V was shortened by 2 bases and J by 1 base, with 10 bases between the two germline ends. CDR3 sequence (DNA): TGTGCCAGCAGTGAAAGGGGGGAACGCACAGATACGCAGTATTTT. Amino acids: CASSERGERTDTQYF.

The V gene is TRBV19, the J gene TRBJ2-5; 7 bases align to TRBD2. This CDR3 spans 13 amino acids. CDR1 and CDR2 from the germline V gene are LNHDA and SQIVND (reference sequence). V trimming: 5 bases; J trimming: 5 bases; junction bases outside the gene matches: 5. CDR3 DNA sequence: TGTGCCAGTAGTTACGGGGAGGGGGAGACCCAGTACTTC. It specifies CASSYGEGETQYF.

For the CDR3, the DNA is TGTGCCAGCAGCGCCCAGACTAGCGGGGGGGTTGATACGCAGTATTTT. Translating gives CASSAQTSGGVDTQYF. V and J are TRBV11-3 and TRBJ2-3; the match to TRBD2 covers 14 bases. The length of the CDR3 is 16 residues. V was clipped by 5 bases and J by 6 bases; unmatched bases: 7. Germline CDR1 is SGHNT and CDR2 is YENEEA.

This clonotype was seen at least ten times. The CDR3 coding sequence is TGCGCCAGCAGCTTGGCTTGGGATGAGCAGTTCTTC. The encoded protein is CASSLAWDEQFF. This chain connects TRBV5-1 to TRBJ2-1, with D hard to call. The germline V and J ends were trimmed by 0 bases and 8 bases, with 6 bases remaining between them. Germline V gene data show CDR1 as SGHRS and CDR2 as YFSETQ. This CDR3 is built from 12 residues.

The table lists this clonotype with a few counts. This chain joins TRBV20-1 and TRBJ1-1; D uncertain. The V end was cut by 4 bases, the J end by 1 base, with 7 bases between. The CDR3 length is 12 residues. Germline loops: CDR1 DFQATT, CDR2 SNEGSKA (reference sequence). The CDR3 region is CSAKRTNTEAFF. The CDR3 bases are TGCAGTGCTAAACGGACGAACACTGAAGCTTTCTTT.